The clone carrying this T cell receptor beta chain was counted between two and nine times. Its antigen is undetermined. One end of the junction varies from germline; a read error may be responsible. This CDR3 comprises 11 residues. Germline assignment: CDR1 SGHTA and CDR2 FQGNSA. The data stem from a study of beta chain features in type 1 diabetes. Study-wide results and caveats: There were fewer insertions and more deletions at the VDJ junctions of type 1 diabetes patients.

cDNA synthesis used the whole RNA isolate, giving expressed TCRB sequences. The method was immunoSEQ multiplex PCR; TCRdb's version includes in-frame clones alone and lacks a portion of them. The profile shows about 620,000 clones, roughly a sixth of them singletons. Sequenced material: naive CD4+ T cells from blood. V is TRBV7-2 and J is TRBJ2-3; D perhaps matches TRBD2 (5 bases). The source is a man aged 18 to 29 in good health. CDR3 DNA: TGTGCCAGCAGCCTGCGGTTAGCGTGGCATTTT. It encodes CASSLRLAWHF.